These T cell receptor beta chains were read from a single sample in a study of response to subunit inactivated influenza vaccine. MiXCR was run by TCRdb on the RT-PCR reads, yielding one entry per CDR3 protein. The sample lists roughly 160,000 distinct CDR3 sequences, approximately 10% seen once, with over 10% in the top ten. Sequencing used non-naive T cells sorted from PBMCs, obtained roughly 45 days after vaccination. The receptors originated from a middle-aged man who received an inactivated influenza vaccine. Both conserved end residues are part of each CDR3. D genes are given only for firm matches. Where a row states a size, it is once, few, many or the class of an expanded clone; other rows omit it.

cdr3_nt,cdr3_aa,d_call,cdr3_length,j_call,v_call,clone_size
TGTGCCAGCAGCCAGGCGGACATCCAGAACACTGAAGCTTTCTTT,CASSQADIQNTEAFF,NA,15,TRBJ1-1,TRBV4-2,many
TGTGCCAGCACGTCAGGGGGCTTGGACACCGGGGAGCTGTTTTTT,CASTSGGLDTGELFF,TRBD1,15,TRBJ2-2,TRBV2,many
TGTGCCATCAGTGAGTCGATGGGGGCTAGATCACCCCTCCACTTT,CAISESMGARSPLHF,NA,15,TRBJ1-6,TRBV10-3,few
TGCGCCAGCAGTGTTCGGGGCGAGCAGTACTTC,CASSVRGEQYF,NA,11,TRBJ2-7,TRBV10-2,few
TGTGCCAGCAGCCAAGGGGTCAAGACTAGCGGGGGGCTAATTCCTTACGAGCAGTACTTC,CASSQGVKTSGGLIPYEQYF,TRBD2,20,TRBJ2-7,TRBV3-1,NA
TGTGCCAGCAGTCACCGGGACTCGCAAGAGACCCAGTACTTC,CASSHRDSQETQYF,NA,14,TRBJ2-5,TRBV28,NA
TGCAGTGCTAGTCTAGCCCGGGGGGCCAAAGAGACCCAGTACTTC,CSASLARGAKETQYF,NA,15,TRBJ2-5,TRBV20-1,few
TGCGCCAGCAGCGTAAGCGGGCTTACCTACAATGAGCAGTTCTTC,CASSVSGLTYNEQFF,NA,15,TRBJ2-1,TRBV5-1,many
TGTGCCAGCAGCGTAGACCCAGGGAGTGGAAACACCATATATTTT,CASSVDPGSGNTIYF,NA,15,TRBJ1-3,TRBV9,NA
TGTGCCAGCAGTGCACAGGGGCAAGAGACCCAGTACTTC,CASSAQGQETQYF,TRBD1,13,TRBJ2-5,TRBV27,NA
TGTGCCACCAGCAGAGATCTATTGGCCAATGAGCAGTTCTTC,CATSRDLLANEQFF,NA,14,TRBJ2-1,TRBV15,many
TGTGCCAGCAGTTTGTGGGGCCCGCCCTACTTC,CASSLWGPPYF,NA,11,TRBJ2-5,TRBV12-3/TRBV12-4,NA
TGTGCCAGCAGTGAAGAGGTCTTCGCGTCGGGGGGCTACACCTTC,CASSEEVFASGGYTF,NA,15,TRBJ1-2,TRBV2,NA
TGTGCCAGCAGGGAAACTGCGTCCCGTTTTTTCTTC,CASRETASRFFF,NA,12,TRBJ2-7,TRBV2,NA
TGCGCCAGCGGCCAGGACAGGAGGAACACTGAAGCTTTCTTT,CASGQDRRNTEAFF,TRBD1,14,TRBJ1-1,TRBV5-1,many
TGTGCCAGTAGGAGTGACAGGGGGCCGGGAGGCTACACCTTC,CASRSDRGPGGYTF,TRBD1,14,TRBJ1-2,TRBV19,NA
TGTGCCAGCAGTGAATGGGCAGATACGCAGTATTTT,CASSEWADTQYF,NA,12,TRBJ2-3,TRBV2,NA
TGTGCCAGCAGTTATTCTGGGGGCACCTCCTACGAGCAGTACTTC,CASSYSGGTSYEQYF,NA,15,TRBJ2-7,TRBV6-5,NA
TGTGCCAGCAGCCCGGGTAACAGCAATCAGCCCCAGCATTTT,CASSPGNSNQPQHF,NA,14,TRBJ1-5,TRBV9,few
TGTGCCACCAGTGATCCAGGATCCACAGATACGCAGTATTTT,CATSDPGSTDTQYF,NA,14,TRBJ2-3,TRBV24-1,few
TGCAGTGCAAACGACAGAACTACTAATTCACCCCTCCACTTT,CSANDRTTNSPLHF,NA,14,TRBJ1-6,TRBV20-1,many
TGTGCCAGCAGCAGTCCGGGACAACCTACCGGGGAGCTGTTTTTT,CASSSPGQPTGELFF,NA,15,TRBJ2-2,TRBV6-1,many
TGCGCCAGCAGCCAAGATAGGGGGGGCGGCGATACGCAGTATTTT,CASSQDRGGGDTQYF,NA,15,TRBJ2-3,TRBV4-3,many
TGTGCCAGCAGCTTAGTATGGGGGGCGAACACCGGGGAGCTGTTTTTT,CASSLVWGANTGELFF,NA,16,TRBJ2-2,TRBV7-2,NA
TGCGCCAGCAGCCTGGTGGTCCGGGAACACAATGAGCAGTTCTTC,CASSLVVREHNEQFF,NA,15,TRBJ2-1,TRBV5-1,many
TGTGCCAGCAGTTACTCAACTCCGGGAGAGACCCAGTACTTC,CASSYSTPGETQYF,NA,14,TRBJ2-5,TRBV6-2/TRBV6-3,few
TGTGCCTGGAGTGTGGTAGGGACTAATGAAAAACTGTTTTTT,CAWSVVGTNEKLFF,NA,14,TRBJ1-4,TRBV30,NA
TGTGCCAGCAGTTTAAGCGGGGTTAGCACAGATACGCAGTATTTT,CASSLSGVSTDTQYF,TRBD2,15,TRBJ2-3,TRBV6-5,NA
TGCGCCAGCAGCCCATCCCCGGCGGGGAGCTCTGGAAACACCATATATTTT,CASSPSPAGSSGNTIYF,NA,17,TRBJ1-3,TRBV4-3,few
TGTGCCAGCAGCTTAACCAGGACTCGGGACTATGGCTACACCTTC,CASSLTRTRDYGYTF,NA,15,TRBJ1-2,TRBV7-2,NA
TGTGCCAGCAGGGGGACCGTTAACTATGGCTACACCTTC,CASRGTVNYGYTF,NA,13,TRBJ1-2,TRBV27,NA
TGTGCCAGCAGCAACCGAGGACAGTATAATTCACCCCTCCACTTT,CASSNRGQYNSPLHF,NA,15,TRBJ1-6,TRBV7-8,few
TGTGCCGGCGGCAGGTCCGAAGACACGAACACCGGGGAGCTGTTTTTT,CAGGRSEDTNTGELFF,NA,16,TRBJ2-2,TRBV5-8,NA
TGCGCCAGCAGCCAAGACCGTTTTGAGCAGTTCTTC,CASSQDRFEQFF,NA,12,TRBJ2-1,TRBV4-1,few
TGCGCCAGCAGCTCGTCCTTTACAGGGGATCACGGCTACACCTTC,CASSSSFTGDHGYTF,TRBD1,15,TRBJ1-2,TRBV5-1,many
TGTGCCAGCAGCCCCTATACAGGGGGGTCCTACAATGAGCAGTTCTTC,CASSPYTGGSYNEQFF,TRBD1,16,TRBJ2-1,TRBV6-1,few
TGTGCCAGCAGTTCTCGACAGGACCGCACTGAAGCTTTCTTT,CASSSRQDRTEAFF,NA,14,TRBJ1-1,TRBV27,NA
TGTGCCAGCCGGGCGATTGACAGGGCCGGGGCCAACGTCCTGACTTTC,CASRAIDRAGANVLTF,TRBD1,16,TRBJ2-6,TRBV11-2,NA
TGTGCCAGCAGCTATTTCAGCCTGGGGCACACTGAAGCTTTCTTT,CASSYFSLGHTEAFF,NA,15,TRBJ1-1,TRBV6-2/TRBV6-3,NA
TGCGCCAGCAGCCAGGATATCCTACAGCGAGGCGAGCAGTACTTC,CASSQDILQRGEQYF,NA,15,TRBJ2-7,TRBV4-3,NA
TGCGCCAGCAGCCAACAGCAGTACGAGCAGTACTTC,CASSQQQYEQYF,NA,12,TRBJ2-7,TRBV5-1,many
TGTGCCATCAGTGAGGGAAGGACGTTAACTAAGGGAGAGACCCAGTACTTC,CAISEGRTLTKGETQYF,NA,17,TRBJ2-5,TRBV10-3,NA
TGCAGTGCTAGACCCTCGGGGGGGAAGCAGCCCCAGCATTTT,CSARPSGGKQPQHF,NA,14,TRBJ1-5,TRBV20-1,NA
TGTGCCAGCAGTTACGACAGGGGGCTTGGCTACACCTTC,CASSYDRGLGYTF,TRBD1,13,TRBJ1-2,TRBV6-2/TRBV6-3,few
TGTGCCAGCAGCCAGGGCGACAGGGGAGGGACAGATACGCAGTATTTT,CASSQGDRGGTDTQYF,NA,16,TRBJ2-3,TRBV7-9,NA
TGCAGTGCCAACCGAGGGTACGATAGAGATGAGCAGTTCTTC,CSANRGYDRDEQFF,NA,14,TRBJ2-1,TRBV20-1,NA
TGTGCCAGCAGTTTTGGGCAGCCGAGGACTTCACCCCTCCACTTT,CASSFGQPRTSPLHF,NA,15,TRBJ1-6,TRBV27,NA
TGTGCCATCAAGCCGTCTAGCACAGATACGCAGTATTTT,CAIKPSSTDTQYF,NA,13,TRBJ2-3,TRBV10-3,few
TGTGCCAGTAGTCCTTCGGGACAGCGAGAGACCCAGTACTTC,CASSPSGQRETQYF,TRBD1,14,TRBJ2-5,TRBV19,few
TGCAGGCTAACTTCGGGACAGGGTCTCAATCAGCCCCAGCATTTT,CRLTSGQGLNQPQHF,TRBD1,15,TRBJ1-5,TRBV29-1,many
TGTGCCAGCAGTCCCCTCTCATATAGCAATCAGCCCCAGCATTTT,CASSPLSYSNQPQHF,NA,15,TRBJ1-5,TRBV28,few
TGTGCCAGCAGCAAGGTCCTTAAGGGGGGGATTGGAGAGACCCAGTACTTC,CASSKVLKGGIGETQYF,NA,17,TRBJ2-5,TRBV21-1,NA